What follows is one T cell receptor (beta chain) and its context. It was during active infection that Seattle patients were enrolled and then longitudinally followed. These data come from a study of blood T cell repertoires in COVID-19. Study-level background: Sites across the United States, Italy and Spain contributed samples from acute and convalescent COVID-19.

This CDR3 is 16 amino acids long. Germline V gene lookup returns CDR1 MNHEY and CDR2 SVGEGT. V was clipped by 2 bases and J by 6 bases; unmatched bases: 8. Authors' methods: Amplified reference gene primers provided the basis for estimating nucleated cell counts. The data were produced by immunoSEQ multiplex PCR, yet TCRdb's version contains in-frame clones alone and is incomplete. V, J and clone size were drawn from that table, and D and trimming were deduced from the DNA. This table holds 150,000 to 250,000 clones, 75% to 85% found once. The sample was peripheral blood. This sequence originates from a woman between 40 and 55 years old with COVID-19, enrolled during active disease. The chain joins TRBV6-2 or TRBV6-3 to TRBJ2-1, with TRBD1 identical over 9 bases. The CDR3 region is CASSYAGTGIGNEQFF. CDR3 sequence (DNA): TGTGCCAGCAGTTACGCCGGGACAGGGATTGGCAATGAGCAGTTCTTC.